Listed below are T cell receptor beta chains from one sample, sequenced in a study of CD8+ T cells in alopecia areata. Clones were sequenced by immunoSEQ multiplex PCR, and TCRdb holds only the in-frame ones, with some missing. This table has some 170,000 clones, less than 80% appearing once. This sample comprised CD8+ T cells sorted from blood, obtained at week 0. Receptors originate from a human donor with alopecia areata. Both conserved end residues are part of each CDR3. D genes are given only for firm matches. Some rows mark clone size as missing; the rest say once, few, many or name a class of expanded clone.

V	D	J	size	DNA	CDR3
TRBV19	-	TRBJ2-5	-	TGTGCCAGTAGTACCTGGACGTGGGAGACCCAGTACTTC	CASSTWTWETQYF
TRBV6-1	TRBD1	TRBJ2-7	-	TGTGCCAGCCGGACAGGGGTTAACACCTACGAGCAGTACTTC	CASRTGVNTYEQYF
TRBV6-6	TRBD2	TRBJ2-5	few	TGTGCCAGCAGTTACTCCGGAGGACCTTCGGGGGGCCAGTACTTC	CASSYSGGPSGGQYF
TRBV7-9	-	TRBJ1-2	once	TGTGCCAGCAGCTTATCGCCAGGGAATGGCTACACCTTC	CASSLSPGNGYTF
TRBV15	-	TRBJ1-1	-	TGTGCCACCAGCACCGGGGGGGACCCAGAAGCTTTCTTT	CATSTGGDPEAFF
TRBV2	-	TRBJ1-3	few	TGTGCCAGCAGTGACATCTCTGGAAACACCATATATTTT	CASSDISGNTIYF
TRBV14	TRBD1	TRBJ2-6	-	TGTGCCAGCAGCCATATCAGGGGGCCTGAGTCTGGGGCCAACGTCCTGACTTTC	CASSHIRGPESGANVLTF
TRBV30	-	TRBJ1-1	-	TGTGCCTGGAGTGGACAGTTCGAAGCTTTCTTT	CAWSGQFEAFF
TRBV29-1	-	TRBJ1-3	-	TGCAGCGTTGTTTTGGGGGCCAGCGACTCTGGAAACACCATATATTTT	CSVVLGASDSGNTIYF
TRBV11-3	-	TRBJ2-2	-	TGTGCCAGCAGCTTTAGTCTAGCAACGAACACCGGGGAGCTGTTTTTT	CASSFSLATNTGELFF
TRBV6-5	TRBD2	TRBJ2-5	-	TGTGCCAGCACCCGTAGCGGGGGGATCCAAGAGACCCAGTACTTC	CASTRSGGIQETQYF
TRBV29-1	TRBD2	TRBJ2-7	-	TGCAGCGTGGGACTAGCGGGGGCCTACGAGCAGTACTTC	CSVGLAGAYEQYF
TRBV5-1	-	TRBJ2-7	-	TGCGCCAGCAGCTTGGTGGACAACCCAGGGGAGCAGTACTTC	CASSLVDNPGEQYF
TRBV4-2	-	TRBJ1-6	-	TGTGCCAGCAGCCAAGAATCGACAGTTGATTCACCCCTCCACTTT	CASSQESTVDSPLHF
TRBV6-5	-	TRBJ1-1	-	TGTGCCAGCAGTTATCATGAGGAGGTTGAAGCTTTCTTT	CASSYHEEVEAFF
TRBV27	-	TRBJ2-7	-	TGTGCCAGCAGTTTGGTTTTAGGAGGGAACGAGCAGTACTTC	CASSLVLGGNEQYF
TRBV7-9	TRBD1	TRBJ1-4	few	TGTGCCAGCAGACCTAAACCGGGACAGGGGTCTGCAACTAATGAAAAACTGTTTTTT	CASRPKPGQGSATNEKLFF
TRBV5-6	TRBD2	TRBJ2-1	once	TGTGCCAGCAGCTTTACGGGGGGTGAGCAGTTCTTC	CASSFTGGEQFF
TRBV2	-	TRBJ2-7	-	TGTGCCAGCAGTCTGTATCCTAGCGCATCCTACGAGCAGTACTTC	CASSLYPSASYEQYF
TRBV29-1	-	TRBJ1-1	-	TGCAGCGTTTGGGGACATCAAGCTTTCTTT	CSVWGHQAFF
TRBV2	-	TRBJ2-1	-	TGTGCCAGCAGTGATCAAGGGTCCGCAGCCTACAATGAGCAGTTCTTC	CASSDQGSAAYNEQFF